The present T cell receptor beta chain was sequenced within a study of shared clonotypes between healthy human individuals. Study outcomes and limitations: Estimated richness was generally greater in naive than memory subsets.

This CDR3 contains 15 residues. Trimming shortened V by 2 bases and J by 1 base, and 11 bases separated the two germline ends. Germline CDR1 is SEHNR and CDR2 is FQNEAQ (reference sequence). As concerns this clone: The antigen is not known.

Sequencing used immunoSEQ multiplex PCR; TCRdb keeps in-frame clones, though not all of them. The sample yields a few million clones, around 93% seen once. Terminally differentiated effector memory CD45RA+ cells were excluded from the naive CD8 cells, which were CD45RO-negative and positively selected for CCR7. The chain employs TRBV7-9 and TRBJ1-1; D remains ambiguous. The TCR was taken from a man aged 18 to 29 in good health. Some clones in this sample may be carry-over from other donors' samples. The sample taken for sequencing was naive CD8+ T cells from PBMCs. The CDR3 DNA follows: TGTGCCAGCAGCTTAAATCGGGTTTCGAACACTGAAGCTTTCTTT. It codes for CASSLNRVSNTEAFF. The full variable domain, completed using reference TRBV7-9 and TRBJ1-1, is DTGVSQNPRHKITKRGQNVTFRCDPISEHNRLYWYRQTLGQGPEFLTYFQNEAQLEKSRLLSDRFSAERPKGSFSTLEIQRTEQGDSAMYLCASSLNRVSNTEAFFGQGTRLTVV.